The 10 T cell receptor beta chains in this list originate from one sample, sequenced in a study of CD8 T cells in Susac syndrome. Reverse transcription of roughly 0.5 to 1 ug RNA used random hexamers. In TCRdb, the immunoSEQ multiplex PCR reads were re-called with MiXCR into one record per CDR3 protein. The sample contains about 140,000 distinct CDR3 sequences, approximately 95% of which appear only once. Sequenced input: CD4+ T cells from PBMCs. These TCRs come from a human donor with multiple sclerosis.

This clonotype has a single count. The chain links TRBV5-1 to TRBJ1-1, with D unclear. Germline V gene sequence: CDR1 SGHRS, CDR2 YFSETQ. V was pared by 0 bases and J by 7 bases, with 4 bases between. CDR3 size: 11 residues. CDR3 DNA sequence: TGCGCCAGCAGCTTGGATGTTGAAGCTTTCTTT. This codes for CASSLDVEAFF.

The chain employs TRBV29-1 and TRBJ2-7, with TRBD2 identical over 10 bases. Germline loops: CDR1 SQVTM, CDR2 ANQGSEA. This CDR3 is built from 15 residues. The J segment lost 0 bases and the V segment lost 7 bases, leaving 9 bases of the junction unmatched. In nucleotides, the CDR3 is TGCAGCGGGGAATCAGAGCGGGAGGGCTCCTACGAGCAGTACTTC. It yields the protein CSGESEREGSYEQYF.

The genes are TRBV20-1 and TRBJ2-7; D is tentatively TRBD1 or TRBD2 (5 bases each). Trimming took 1 base from V and 6 from J, leaving 16 bases between them. From germline, CDR1 is DFQATT and CDR2 SNEGSKA (reference sequence). The CDR3 covers 14 residues. The CDR3 bases are TGCAGTGCTAGAGGGGACCCCCTTCGCTCCGAGCAGTACTTC. Its protein product is CSARGDPLRSEQYF.

The V gene is TRBV12-3 or TRBV12-4, the J gene TRBJ1-2; D gene ambiguous. There are 15 residues in the CDR3. V dropped 2 bases and J dropped 3 bases, with 13 bases sitting between them. CDR3 coding DNA: TGTGCCAGCAGTTTAACGGGCGGACCGGACTATGGCTACACCTTC. Its protein product is CASSLTGGPDYGYTF.

V usage is TRBV12-3 or TRBV12-4 and J usage is TRBJ2-3, with TRBD2 matching 7 bases. The J segment lost 5 bases and the V segment lost 6 bases, leaving 5 bases of the junction unmatched. CDR3 length equals 13 residues. Written as DNA, the CDR3 is TGTGCCAGCAGCCCTGGGAGGGGAGATACGCAGTATTTT. Translating it yields CASSPGRGDTQYF.

The rearrangement uses TRBV15 and TRBJ2-3; D ambiguous. This CDR3 comprises 13 residues. Trimming took 9 bases from V and 1 from J, leaving 11 bases between them. Per the germline V gene, CDR1 is LNHNV and CDR2 is YYDKDF (reference sequence). The CDR3 reads CATGQIGTDTQYF. As DNA, the CDR3 is TGTGCCACAGGCCAAATCGGCACAGATACGCAGTATTTT.

The DNA of the CDR3 is TGTGCCAGCAGTTTATCGGCGGGACAGGGAGAAGAGACCCAGTACTTC. This gives the protein CASSLSAGQGEETQYF. The chain recombines TRBV27 with TRBJ2-5; TRBD1 aligns across 9 bases. CDR3 length: 16 amino acids. J lost 3 bases, V lost 0 bases, and 5 bases had no gene match. Germline CDR1 and CDR2: MNHEY and SMNVEV (reference sequence).

The chain uses TRBV7-2 and TRBJ1-6; maybe TRBD1 (6 bases). The CDR3 is 16 amino acids. The V gene's germline CDR1 is SGHTA and CDR2 FQGNSA. V shed 1 base and J shed 9 bases, with 16 bases lying between them. DNA of the CDR3: TGTGCCAGCAGCTTAGGGGGTAACAGGGTAGCTTCACCCCTCCACTTT. It translates to CASSLGGNRVASPLHF. Looking up the rest from reference TRBV7-2 and TRBJ1-6 gives the full variable domain: GAGVSQSPSNKVTEKGKDVELRCDPISGHTALYWYRQSLGQGLEFLIYFQGNSAPDKSGLPSDRFSAERTGGSVSTLTIQRTQQEDSAVYLCASSLGGNRVASPLHFGNGTRLTVT.

This rearrangement joins TRBV12-3 or TRBV12-4 to TRBJ2-3; D is perhaps TRBD2 (5 bases). The ends were cut back, 6 bases at V and 4 bases at J, with 11 bases in the middle. The CDR3 is 13 amino acids. CDR3 residues: CASSPNGADTQYF. CDR3 DNA: TGTGCCAGCAGCCCAAACGGGGCAGATACGCAGTATTTT.

V is TRBV5-1 and J is TRBJ2-1; TRBD1 is a possible D gene (5 bases). CDR1 is SGHRS, CDR2 YFSETQ, per germline. V dropped 4 bases and J dropped 6 bases, with 17 bases sitting between them. This CDR3 region has 15 residues. CDR3 sequence: CASSPGPDSPNEQFF. In DNA form, the CDR3 reads TGCGCCAGCAGCCCAGGACCAGACAGTCCCAATGAGCAGTTCTTC.